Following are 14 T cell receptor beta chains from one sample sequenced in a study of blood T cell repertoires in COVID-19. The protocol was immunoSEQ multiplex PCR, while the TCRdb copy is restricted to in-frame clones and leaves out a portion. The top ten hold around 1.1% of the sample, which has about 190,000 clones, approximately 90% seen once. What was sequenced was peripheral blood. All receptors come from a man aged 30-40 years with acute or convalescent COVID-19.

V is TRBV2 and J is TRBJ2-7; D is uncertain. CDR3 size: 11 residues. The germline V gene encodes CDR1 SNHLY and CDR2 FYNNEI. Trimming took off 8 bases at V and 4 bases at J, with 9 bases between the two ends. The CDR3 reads CASSNSYEQYF. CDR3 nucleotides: TGTGCCAGCTCAAACAGTTACGAGCAGTACTTC.

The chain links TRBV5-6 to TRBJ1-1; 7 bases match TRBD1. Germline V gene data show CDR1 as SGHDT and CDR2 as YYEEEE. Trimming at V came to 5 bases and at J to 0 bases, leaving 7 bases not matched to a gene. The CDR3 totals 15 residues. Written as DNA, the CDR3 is TGTGCCAGCAGAAGACAGGGTAACATGAACACTGAAGCTTTCTTT. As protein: CASRRQGNMNTEAFF.

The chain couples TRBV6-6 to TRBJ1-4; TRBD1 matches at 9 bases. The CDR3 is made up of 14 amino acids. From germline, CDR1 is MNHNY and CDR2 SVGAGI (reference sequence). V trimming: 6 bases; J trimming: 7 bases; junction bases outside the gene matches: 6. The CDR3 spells CASRTDRGGEKLFF. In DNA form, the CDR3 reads TGTGCCAGCAGGACGGACAGGGGCGGTGAAAAACTGTTTTTT.

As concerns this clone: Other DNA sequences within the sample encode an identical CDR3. The DNA of the CDR3 is TGTGCCAGCAGCCTTAATAATTCACCCCTCCACTTT. Translation: CASSLNNSPLHF. The chain carries TRBV27 and TRBJ1-6, with no clear D. Trimming stripped 6 bases from V and 5 bases from J, with 5 bases between. This CDR3 region has 12 residues. Germline values: CDR1 MNHEY, CDR2 SMNVEV (reference sequence).

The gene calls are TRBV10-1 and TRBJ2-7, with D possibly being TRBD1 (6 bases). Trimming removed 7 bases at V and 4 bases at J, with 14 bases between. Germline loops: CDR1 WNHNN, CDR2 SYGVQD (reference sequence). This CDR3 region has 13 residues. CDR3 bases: TGCGCCAGCACCCGAGGGGGTGGGTACGAGCAGTACTTC. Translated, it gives CASTRGGGYEQYF.

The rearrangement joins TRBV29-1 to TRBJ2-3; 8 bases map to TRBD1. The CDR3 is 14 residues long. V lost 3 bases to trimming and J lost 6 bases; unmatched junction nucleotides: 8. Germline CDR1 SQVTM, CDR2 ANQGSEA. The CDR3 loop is CSVDHRGELDTQYF. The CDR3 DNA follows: TGCAGCGTTGATCACAGGGGGGAGTTGGATACGCAGTATTTT.

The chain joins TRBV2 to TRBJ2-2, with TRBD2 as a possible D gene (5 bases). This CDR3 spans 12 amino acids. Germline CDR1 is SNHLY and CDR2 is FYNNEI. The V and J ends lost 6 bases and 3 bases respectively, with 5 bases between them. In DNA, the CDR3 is TGTGCCAGCAGCGGGGACACCGGGGAGCTGTTTTTT. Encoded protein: CASSGDTGELFF.

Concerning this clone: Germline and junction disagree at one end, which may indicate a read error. In DNA form, the CDR3 reads TGTGCCAACAGCTCTGGAGGGGCGGGAGTAGTCGAGCAGTACTTC. It specifies CANSSGGAGVVEQYF. The V and J genes are TRBV11-3 and TRBJ2-7; 7 bases map to TRBD2. The germline gives CDR1 SGHNT, CDR2 YENEEA. This CDR3 comprises 15 residues.

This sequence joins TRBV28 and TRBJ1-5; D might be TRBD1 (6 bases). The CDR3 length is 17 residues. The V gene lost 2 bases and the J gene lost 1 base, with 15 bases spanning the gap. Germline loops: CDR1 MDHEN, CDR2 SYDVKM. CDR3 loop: CASSLEKGVLSNQPQHF. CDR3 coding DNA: TGTGCCAGCAGTTTAGAAAAGGGGGTGTTGAGCAATCAGCCCCAGCATTTT.

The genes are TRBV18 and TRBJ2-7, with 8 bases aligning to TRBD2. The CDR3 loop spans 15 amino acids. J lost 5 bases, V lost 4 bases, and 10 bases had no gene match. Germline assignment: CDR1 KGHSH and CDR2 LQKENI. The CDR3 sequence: CASSQREGPQNEQYF. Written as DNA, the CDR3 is TGTGCCAGCTCACAACGGGAGGGCCCTCAAAACGAGCAGTACTTC.

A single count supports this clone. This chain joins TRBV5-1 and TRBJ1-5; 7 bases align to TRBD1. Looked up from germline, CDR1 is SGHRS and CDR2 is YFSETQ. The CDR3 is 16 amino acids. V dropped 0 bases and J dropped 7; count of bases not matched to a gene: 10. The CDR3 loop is CASSLGPGQSSQPQHF. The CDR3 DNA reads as TGCGCCAGCAGCTTGGGACCGGGACAGAGTTCACAGCCCCAGCATTTT.

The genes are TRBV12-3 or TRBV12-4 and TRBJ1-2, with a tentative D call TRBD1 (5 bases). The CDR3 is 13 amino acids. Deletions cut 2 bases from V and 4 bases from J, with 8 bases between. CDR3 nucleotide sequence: TGTGCCAGCAGTTTAATGCAGGGCTATGGCTACACCTTC. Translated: CASSLMQGYGYTF.

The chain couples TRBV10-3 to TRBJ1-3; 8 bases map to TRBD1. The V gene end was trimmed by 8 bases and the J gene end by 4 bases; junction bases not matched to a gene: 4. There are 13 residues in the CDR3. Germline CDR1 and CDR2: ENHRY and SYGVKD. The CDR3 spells CAIQGAFGNTIYF. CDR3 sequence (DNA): TGTGCCATCCAGGGGGCGTTCGGAAACACCATATATTTT.

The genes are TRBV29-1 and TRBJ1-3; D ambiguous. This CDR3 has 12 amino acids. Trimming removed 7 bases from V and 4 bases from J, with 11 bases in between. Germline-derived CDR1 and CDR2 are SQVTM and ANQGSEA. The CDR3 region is CSASLMGNTIYF. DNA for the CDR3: TGCAGCGCTTCTTTAATGGGAAACACCATATATTTT.